The 22 T cell receptor beta chains reported below all come from one sample, sequenced in a study of T cell clonotyping in hematopoietic cell transplantation. The data were produced by immunoSEQ multiplex PCR, yet TCRdb's version contains in-frame clones alone and is incomplete. The sample consists of tens of thousands of clones, about 85% of them appearing once. Stated time point: recipient sample about 28 days before transplant, after cytoreduction. The material was peripheral blood mononuclear cells, obtained before stem cell transplant. The source is a man aged 55 to 69 with acute myeloid leukemia. Some clones in this sample may be carry-over from other donors' samples.

This chain links TRBV9 with TRBJ2-5, with 11 bases fitting TRBD2. Germline V gives CDR1 SGDLS, CDR2 YYNGEE. Germline trimming cut 3 bases from V and 4 bases from J; bases unmatched to any gene: 5. This CDR3 comprises 15 residues. CDR3 nucleotides: TGTGCCAGCAGCGAAACTAGCGGGGGTAGAGAGACCCAGTACTTC. Translation: CASSETSGGRETQYF.

This chain uses TRBV4-3 with TRBJ1-4; no firm D call. Trimming removed 1 base from V and 0 bases from J, with 3 bases in between. CDR1 is LGHNA and CDR2 is YSLEER in the germline V gene. The CDR3 is 14 residues long. CDR3 amino acids: CASSQAATNEKLFF. The CDR3 nucleotides read TGCGCCAGCAGCCAAGCCGCAACTAATGAAAAACTGTTTTTT.

J is TRBJ2-3 and V is TRBV7-2; D might be TRBD1 or TRBD2, each matching 5 bases. CDR1 is SGHTA, CDR2 FQGNSA, per germline. This CDR3 contains 16 residues. V shed 4 bases and J shed 4 bases, with 18 bases lying between them. The CDR3 DNA follows: TGTGCCAGCAGCTCCCATACGGGACGGGCGGCAGATACGCAGTATTTT. Translating gives CASSSHTGRAADTQYF. The variable domain in full, with the rest retrieved from reference TRBV7-2 and TRBJ2-3, is GAGVSQSPSNKVTEKGKDVELRCDPISGHTALYWYRQSLGQGLEFLIYFQGNSAPDKSGLPSDRFSAERTGGSVSTLTIQRTQQEDSAVYLCASSSHTGRAADTQYFGPGTRLTVL.

V gene TRBV19 combines with J gene TRBJ2-1; 13 bases line up with TRBD2. The CDR3 has 15 residues. With 7 bases clipped from V and 7 bases from J, the junction kept 7 bases outside the gene matches. The germline gives CDR1 LNHDA, CDR2 SQIVND (reference sequence). The CDR3 DNA reads TGTGCCAGTATACCCCGGACTAGCGGGGGTAATGAGCAGTTCTTC. Protein sequence: CASIPRTSGGNEQFF.

The rearrangement uses TRBV29-1 and TRBJ2-5; TRBD1 aligns across 8 bases. The germline V gene encodes CDR1 SQVTM and CDR2 ANQGSEA. V was pared by 8 bases and J by 6 bases, with 14 bases of the junction left unmatched. The CDR3 is made up of 14 amino acids. The CDR3 loop reads CSWGGQGLDQTQYF. The CDR3, as DNA: TGCAGCTGGGGTGGACAGGGTTTAGATCAGACCCAGTACTTC.

This rearrangement joins TRBV4-2 to TRBJ1-1; no clear D. Germline-derived CDR1 and CDR2 are LGHNA and YNFKEQ. This CDR3 is 15 amino acids long. V was trimmed by 0 bases and J by 0 bases, leaving 8 bases between them. The CDR3 here is CASSQEDGMNTEAFF. CDR3 DNA: TGTGCCAGCAGCCAAGAGGACGGCATGAACACTGAAGCTTTCTTT.

The V and J genes are TRBV18 and TRBJ2-7, with a tentative D call TRBD2 (5 bases). Trimming took 0 bases from V and 3 from J, leaving 12 bases between them. Germline lookup yields CDR1 KGHSH and CDR2 LQKENI. There are 15 residues in the CDR3. The CDR3 reads CASSPPGYGNYEQYF. As DNA, the CDR3 is TGTGCCAGCTCACCACCGGGATACGGGAACTACGAGCAGTACTTC.

The genes are TRBV28 and TRBJ2-1, with TRBD1 matching 10 bases. The CDR3 loop spans 13 amino acids. Germline loops: CDR1 MDHEN, CDR2 SYDVKM. V shed 11 bases, J shed 8 bases, and the junction held 9 bases outside the gene matches. The CDR3 reads CAGRGQGWDEQFF. In DNA, the CDR3 is TGTGCCGGCCGGGGACAGGGGTGGGATGAGCAGTTCTTC.

This clone is judged medium-sized (0.01 to 0.1%). This chain joins TRBV30 and TRBJ1-3, with D uncertain. Germline CDR1 and CDR2: GTSNPN and SVGIG (reference sequence). Between the trimmed V and J ends, which lost 4 bases and 2 bases, there was a span of 6 bases. The CDR3 is 12 amino acids. CDR3 sequence (DNA): TGTGCCTGGAAGAAGGCTGGAAACACCATATATTTT. It yields the protein CAWKKAGNTIYF.

The chain combines TRBV19 with TRBJ1-3, with unresolved D. CDR3 length: 15 residues. Looked up from germline, CDR1 is LNHDA and CDR2 is SQIVND (reference sequence). Trimming took off 10 bases at V and 0 bases at J, with 16 bases between the two ends. The CDR3 reads CATRYSLFSGNTIYF. The CDR3 bases are TGTGCCACCCGCTACAGCCTGTTCTCTGGAAACACCATATATTTT.

The chain carries TRBV6-6 and TRBJ2-3; 14 bases agree with TRBD2. Germline V CDR1 and CDR2: MNHNY, SVGAGI (reference sequence). V lost 10 bases to trimming and J lost 4 bases; unmatched junction nucleotides: 7. This CDR3 has 15 amino acids. CDR3 loop: CAIRLAGGQADTQYF. The CDR3 DNA reads as TGTGCCATCAGACTAGCGGGGGGGCAGGCAGATACGCAGTATTTT.

The chain carries TRBV30 and TRBJ1-4; TRBD1 is a possible D gene (5 bases). V was pared by 2 bases and J by 8 bases, with 12 bases between. The germline V gene has CDR1 GTSNPN and CDR2 SVGIG (reference sequence). This CDR3 is 13 amino acids long. This chain's CDR3 is CAWSWGGSEKLFF. DNA for the CDR3: TGTGCCTGGAGTTGGGGGGGGTCGGAAAAACTGTTTTTT.

The chain combines TRBV2 with TRBJ2-1; 14 bases align to TRBD2. The germline gives CDR1 SNHLY, CDR2 FYNNEI. V lost 5 bases and J lost 0; bases outside the gene matches: 6. The length of the CDR3 is 18 residues. The DNA for the CDR3 is TGTGCCAGCAGTCGAGGACTAGCGGGGGGACGCTCCTACAATGAGCAGTTCTTC. Translation gives CASSRGLAGGRSYNEQFF.

The rearrangement uses TRBV5-1 and TRBJ2-2; 7 bases match TRBD2. The germline CDR1 and CDR2 sequences are SGHRS and YFSETQ. The CDR3 is 14 amino acids. V lost 3 bases to trimming and J lost 7 bases; unmatched junction nucleotides: 6. The CDR3 coding sequence is TGCGCCAGCAGCTCCGGGGGGTACGGCGGGGAGCTGTTTTTT. It yields the protein CASSSGGYGGELFF.

The chain carries TRBV5-6 and TRBJ1-4, with TRBD1 matching 7 bases. Germline trimming cut 2 bases from V and 3 bases from J; bases unmatched to any gene: 7. CDR3 length: 16 amino acids. Germline values: CDR1 SGHDT, CDR2 YYEEEE. The CDR3 DNA sequence: TGTGCCAGCAGCTTCGGTCCGCAGGGGGCTAATGAAAAACTGTTTTTT. It specifies CASSFGPQGANEKLFF.

The chain carries TRBV9 and TRBJ2-7; a weak D match, TRBD2 (5 bases). V was trimmed by 5 bases and J by 4 bases, leaving 25 bases between them. CDR1 is SGDLS, CDR2 YYNGEE, per germline. The CDR3 has 17 amino acids. CDR3 protein: CASSVFKDPGNGYEQYF. The CDR3 coding sequence is TGTGCCAGCAGTGTATTCAAAGACCCGGGGAATGGGTACGAGCAGTACTTC.

This clone was observed a few times. CDR3: CASSGGGGPNEKLFF. As DNA, the CDR3 is TGTGCCAGCAGCGGGGGGGGCGGGCCTAATGAAAAACTGTTTTTT. J is TRBJ1-4 and V is TRBV28, with D perhaps matching TRBD1 (6 bases). V was trimmed by 6 bases and J by 3 bases, leaving 14 bases between them. The germline V gene has CDR1 MDHEN and CDR2 SYDVKM. This CDR3 contains 15 residues.

V usage is TRBV29-1 and J usage is TRBJ2-1; tentatively, D is TRBD2 (5 bases). Germline values: CDR1 SQVTM, CDR2 ANQGSEA. Trimming left V 1 base short and J 8 bases short, with 9 bases between. The CDR3 is made up of 12 amino acids. The CDR3 reads CSVEAIGDEQFF. As DNA, the CDR3 is TGCAGCGTTGAAGCAATCGGGGATGAGCAGTTCTTC.

This chain uses TRBV29-1 with TRBJ1-2, with D perhaps matching TRBD1 (5 bases). The CDR3 runs 12 residues. Trimming left V 6 bases short and J 11 bases short, with 19 bases between. Germline CDR1 reads SQVTM; CDR2 reads ANQGSEA. CDR3 nucleotide sequence: TGCAGCGTCGGCCTTGGGGCTATGGGGTACACCTTC. Translated, it gives CSVGLGAMGYTF.

The chain employs TRBV5-4 and TRBJ2-7; TRBD1 agrees at 9 bases. The CDR3 has 15 amino acids. The germline CDR1 and CDR2 sequences are SGHNT and YYREEE (reference sequence). V dropped 2 bases and J dropped 1; count of bases not matched to a gene: 4. The CDR3 coding sequence is TGTGCCAGCAGCTTTGGCGGGACAGGGTCCTACGAGCAGTACTTC. As protein: CASSFGGTGSYEQYF.

This sequence joins TRBV11-2 and TRBJ2-5; a possible D gene is TRBD1 (5 bases). This CDR3 comprises 15 residues. V was clipped by 0 bases and J by 5 bases, with 13 bases between them. Germline V lookup: CDR1 SGHAT, CDR2 FQNNGV. The CDR3 DNA is TGTGCCAGCAGCTTAGATCCAGGGTCCTGGGAGACCCAGTACTTC. This gives the protein CASSLDPGSWETQYF.

The chain carries TRBV28 and TRBJ1-6, with D perhaps matching TRBD1 (5 bases). CDR3 length: 15 amino acids. The germline V and J ends were trimmed by 5 bases and 0 bases, with 8 bases remaining between them. Germline-derived CDR1 and CDR2 are MDHEN and SYDVKM. The DNA of the CDR3 is TGTGCCAGCAGTCGACAGAGCTCCTATAATTCACCCCTCCACTTT. It specifies CASSRQSSYNSPLHF.